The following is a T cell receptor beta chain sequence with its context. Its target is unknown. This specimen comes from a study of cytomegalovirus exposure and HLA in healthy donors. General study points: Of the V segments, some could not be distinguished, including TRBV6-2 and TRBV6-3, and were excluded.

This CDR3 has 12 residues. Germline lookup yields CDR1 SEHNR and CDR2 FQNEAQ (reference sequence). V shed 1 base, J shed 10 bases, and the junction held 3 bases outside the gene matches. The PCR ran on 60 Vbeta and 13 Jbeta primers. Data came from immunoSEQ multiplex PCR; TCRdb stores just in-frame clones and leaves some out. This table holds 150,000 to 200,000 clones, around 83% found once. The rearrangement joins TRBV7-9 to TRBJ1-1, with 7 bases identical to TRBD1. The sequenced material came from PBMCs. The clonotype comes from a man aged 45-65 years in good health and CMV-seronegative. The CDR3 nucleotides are TGTGCCAGCAGCTTAGACGCAGGGGGAGCTTTCTTT. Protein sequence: CASSLDAGGAFF.